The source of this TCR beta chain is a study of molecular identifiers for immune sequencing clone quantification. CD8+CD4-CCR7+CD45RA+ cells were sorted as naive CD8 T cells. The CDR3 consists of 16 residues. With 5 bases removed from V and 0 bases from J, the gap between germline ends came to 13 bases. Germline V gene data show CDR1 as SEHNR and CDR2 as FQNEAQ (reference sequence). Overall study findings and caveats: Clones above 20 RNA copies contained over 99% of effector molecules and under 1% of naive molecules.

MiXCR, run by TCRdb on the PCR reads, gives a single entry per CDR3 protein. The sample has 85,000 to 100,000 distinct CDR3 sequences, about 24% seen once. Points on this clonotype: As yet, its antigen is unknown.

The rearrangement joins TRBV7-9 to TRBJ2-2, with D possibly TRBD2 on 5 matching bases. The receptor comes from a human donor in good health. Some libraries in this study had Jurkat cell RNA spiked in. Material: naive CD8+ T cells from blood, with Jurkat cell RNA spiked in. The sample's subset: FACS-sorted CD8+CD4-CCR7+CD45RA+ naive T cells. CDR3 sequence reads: CASSTSDLTNTGELFF. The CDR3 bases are TGTGCCAGCAGCACGTCGGACTTAACGAACACCGGGGAGCTGTTTTTT.